The 25 T cell receptor beta chains in this list originate from one sample, sequenced in a study of T cell responses to AZD1222 COVID-19 vaccine. Method: immunoSEQ multiplex PCR; TCRdb's copy keeps in-frame clones and lacks some. The table has 70,000 or so clones, 88% seen once. Sequencing was performed on peripheral blood, taken on day 0 of AZD1222 vaccination. Receptors originate from an adult in good health.

The CDR3 nucleotides read TGTGCCAGCAGCTTAGATGGGAACACAGATACGCAGTATTTT. Amino acid sequence: CASSLDGNTDTQYF. The V call is TRBV11-3, the J call TRBJ2-3; D gene unclear. There are 14 residues in the CDR3. From germline, CDR1 is SGHNT and CDR2 YENEEA. Trimming stripped 0 bases from V and 2 bases from J, with 6 bases between.

V usage is TRBV5-5 and J usage is TRBJ1-4; D uncertain. From germline, CDR1 is SGHKS and CDR2 YYEKEE (reference sequence). The CDR3 runs 14 residues. The ends were cut back, 2 bases at V and 0 bases at J, with 5 bases in the middle. In DNA form, the CDR3 reads TGTGCCAGCAGCTTCGGGGCAACTAATGAAAAACTGTTTTTT. It yields the protein CASSFGATNEKLFF.

V gene TRBV27 combines with J gene TRBJ2-1, with TRBD2 matching over 9 bases. The trim removed 10 bases at V and 0 bases at J, leaving 10 bases unmatched. The CDR3 sequence is 16 residues long. CDR1 and CDR2 (germline): MNHEY, SMNVEV (reference sequence). CDR3 coding DNA: TGTGCCAACCCCGGTCTAGCGGGACCCTCCTACAATGAGCAGTTCTTC. This gives the protein CANPGLAGPSYNEQFF.

The genes are TRBV7-9 and TRBJ2-7, with a possible D match to TRBD1 (5 bases). The length of the CDR3 is 16 residues. From germline, CDR1 is SEHNR and CDR2 FQNEAQ (reference sequence). V was pared by 5 bases and J by 1 base, with 18 bases between. The DNA of the CDR3 is TGTGCCAGCAGCCCTGAAGGGGTAGCTCCTTCCTACGAGCAGTACTTC. Translating gives CASSPEGVAPSYEQYF.

This clone was observed a single time. The V gene is TRBV7-2, the J gene TRBJ1-2, with unresolved D. V was shortened by 6 bases and J by 3 bases, with 14 bases between the two germline ends. Looked up from germline, CDR1 is SGHTA and CDR2 is FQGNSA. This CDR3 has 14 amino acids. This CDR3 is CASRFLGEHYGYTF. The CDR3 DNA sequence: TGTGCCAGCAGATTTCTCGGGGAGCACTATGGCTACACCTTC.

This chain uses TRBV6-6 with TRBJ2-1; TRBD2 agrees at 10 bases. There are 15 residues in the CDR3. The germline CDR1 and CDR2 sequences are MNHNY and SVGAGI (reference sequence). Losses at the gene ends were 8 bases for V and 7 bases for J; bases not matched to a gene: 11. CDR3 in amino acids: CASWKSGRAANEQFF. The CDR3 bases are TGTGCCAGCTGGAAGAGCGGGAGGGCCGCGAATGAGCAGTTCTTC.

The CDR3 loop is CASSLSAGIQPQHF. For the CDR3, the DNA is TGTGCCAGCAGTTTATCCGCCGGGATTCAGCCCCAGCATTTT. The chain uses TRBV28 and TRBJ1-5, with unresolved D. Germline CDR1 and CDR2: MDHEN and SYDVKM. The V and J ends lost 1 base and 6 bases respectively, with 10 bases between them. The CDR3 contains 14 residues.

The chain recombines TRBV7-9 with TRBJ2-5, with D possibly matching TRBD2 (6 bases). Trimming shortened V by 5 bases and J by 3 bases, and 16 bases separated the two germline ends. Germline-derived CDR1 and CDR2 are SEHNR and FQNEAQ (reference sequence). The CDR3 spans 15 residues. CDR3 in amino acids: CASSAGSKREETQYF. The DNA of the CDR3 is TGTGCCAGCAGCGCGGGGTCTAAGCGGGAAGAGACCCAGTACTTC.

This sequence joins TRBV6-6 and TRBJ2-2, with TRBD1 matching 7 bases. The V gene's germline CDR1 is MNHNY and CDR2 SVGAGI (reference sequence). The J segment lost 2 bases and the V segment lost 7 bases, leaving 13 bases of the junction unmatched. The CDR3 is 17 amino acids. CDR3 nucleotide sequence: TGTGCCAGCATTCGGAATCCCGGGACAGCAAACACCGGGGAGCTGTTTTTT. It yields the protein CASIRNPGTANTGELFF.

This chain joins TRBV7-2 and TRBJ2-7; a weak D match, TRBD1 (5 bases). CDR1 is SGHTA and CDR2 is FQGNSA in the germline V gene. The V end was cut by 3 bases, the J end by 3 bases, with 12 bases between. This CDR3 region has 14 residues. The CDR3 sequence: CASSFTPGIYEQYF. The CDR3 DNA follows: TGTGCCAGCAGCTTCACCCCAGGGATCTACGAGCAGTACTTC.

The chain is built from TRBV4-1 and TRBJ1-2, with D tentatively TRBD1 (5 bases). Germline-derived CDR1 and CDR2 are MGHRA and YSYEKL. This CDR3 comprises 16 residues. V was trimmed by 3 bases and J by 0 bases, leaving 14 bases between them. CDR3 sequence: CASSHRRGNPNYGYTF. The CDR3 DNA is TGCGCCAGCAGCCACCGTCGGGGGAACCCTAACTATGGCTACACCTTC.

V usage is TRBV18 and J usage is TRBJ2-7; D is ambiguous. Germline-derived CDR1 and CDR2 are KGHSH and LQKENI. V lost 1 base and J 0 bases, leaving 4 bases between the germline ends. This CDR3 has 13 amino acids. The CDR3 sequence is CASSPQDSYEQYF. Here the CDR3 DNA reads TGTGCCAGCTCACCACAGGACTCCTACGAGCAGTACTTC.

This chain joins TRBV27 and TRBJ2-7, with 7 bases aligning to TRBD2. CDR1 and CDR2 from the germline V gene are MNHEY and SMNVEV (reference sequence). CDR3 length: 15 residues. Trimming removed 0 bases from V and 7 bases from J; junction bases left unmatched: 9. The CDR3 nucleotides read TGTGCCAGCAGTTTATCGGGCGGGGGAGTTAGGGAGCAGTACTTC. Translating gives CASSLSGGGVREQYF.

V and J are TRBV30 and TRBJ2-7; no clear D gene. Trimming removed 4 bases at V and 3 bases at J, with 13 bases between. This CDR3 spans 13 amino acids. Germline V gene lookup returns CDR1 GTSNPN and CDR2 SVGIG (reference sequence). As DNA, the CDR3 is TGTGCCTGGACGAGCCATAATAACTACGAGCAGTACTTC. It yields the protein CAWTSHNNYEQYF.

The chain uses TRBV27 and TRBJ1-3, with 8 positions matching TRBD1. The junction had 3 bases not matched to a gene; V was cut back by 5 bases and J by 3 bases. CDR3 size: 14 residues. The germline CDR1 and CDR2 sequences are MNHEY and SMNVEV (reference sequence). The DNA of the CDR3 is TGTGCCAGCAGTCCCAGGGGGCTTGGAAACACCATATATTTT. This translates into CASSPRGLGNTIYF.

This CDR3 is CASSQDGRGEKLFF. In DNA, the CDR3 is TGCGCCAGCAGCCAAGACGGGCGAGGTGAAAAACTGTTTTTT. The rearrangement links TRBV4-1 to TRBJ1-4; no reliable D call. The CDR3 sequence is 14 residues long. The germline gives CDR1 MGHRA, CDR2 YSYEKL. V lost 0 bases and J 7 bases, leaving 9 bases between the germline ends.

J is TRBJ2-3 and V is TRBV5-4, with 9 nucleotides matching TRBD1. Looked up from germline, CDR1 is SGHNT and CDR2 is YYREEE (reference sequence). The J segment lost 6 bases and the V segment lost 4 bases, leaving 12 bases of the junction unmatched. CDR3 length: 16 residues. The CDR3 sequence: CASSPWPGQGGDTQYF. In DNA, the CDR3 is TGTGCCAGCAGCCCCTGGCCGGGACAGGGTGGGGATACGCAGTATTTT.

The chain has TRBV6-5 and TRBJ1-2; 10 nucleotides line up with TRBD1. The V gene end was trimmed by 8 bases and the J gene end by 2 bases; junction bases not matched to a gene: 8. This CDR3 is 15 amino acids long. In germline, CDR1 is MNHEY, CDR2 SVGAGI. This CDR3 is CASLRPGQGNYGYTF. In DNA form, the CDR3 reads TGTGCCAGCCTGAGACCGGGACAGGGGAACTATGGCTACACCTTC.

The chain has TRBV7-3 and TRBJ2-7; D is unresolved. Germline-derived CDR1 and CDR2 are SGHTA and FQGTGA. V was shortened by 5 bases and J by 0 bases, with 11 bases between the two germline ends. The CDR3 is 14 amino acids. CDR3 loop: CASSLGPDSYEQYF. The CDR3 region has the DNA TGTGCCAGCAGCCTCGGACCCGACTCCTACGAGCAGTACTTC.

The rearrangement links TRBV21-1 to TRBJ1-1; the table's D gene call, TRBD1, was not cross checked with the DNA. TRBV21-1 is a recognized pseudogene. CDR3 size: 13 residues. The CDR3 loop reads CASSKGGQGNAFF. The CDR3 DNA sequence: TGTGCCAGCAGCAAAGGGGGACAGGGGAACGCTTTCTTT.

The chain uses TRBV6-5 and TRBJ2-1; TRBD2 matches at 7 bases. This CDR3 region has 13 residues. The germline V gene encodes CDR1 MNHEY and CDR2 SVGAGI. V shed 5 bases and J 4 bases; nucleotides not matched to a gene: 2. The CDR3 loop is CASSRREYNEQFF. CDR3 DNA sequence: TGTGCCAGCAGTAGGCGGGAGTACAATGAGCAGTTCTTC.

The chain links TRBV10-3 to TRBJ2-1; tentatively, D is TRBD2 (6 bases). The germline V and J ends were trimmed by 5 bases and 4 bases, with 15 bases remaining between them. Per the germline V gene, CDR1 is ENHRY and CDR2 is SYGVKD. This CDR3 comprises 15 residues. This chain's CDR3 is CAISPHSGVYNEQFF. CDR3 sequence (DNA): TGTGCCATCAGTCCCCATAGCGGCGTTTACAATGAGCAGTTCTTC.

The chain joins TRBV2 to TRBJ1-2, with D perhaps TRBD1 (5 bases). CDR1 is SNHLY and CDR2 is FYNNEI in the germline V gene. CDR3 size: 12 residues. V gave up 7 bases and J gave up 4 bases, with 10 bases separating them. The CDR3 here is CASTGDGYGYTF. Here the CDR3 DNA reads TGTGCCAGCACTGGGGACGGCTATGGCTACACCTTC.

The chain uses TRBV9 and TRBJ2-2; D is uncertain. The CDR3 spans 11 residues. Trimming pared 3 bases from V and 5 bases from J, leaving 2 bases between. The V gene's germline CDR1 is SGDLS and CDR2 YYNGEE. The chain's CDR3 is CASSGTGELFF. CDR3 nucleotides: TGTGCCAGCAGCGGAACCGGGGAGCTGTTTTTT.

This sequence joins TRBV16 and TRBJ1-4; D is ambiguous. V lost 4 bases and J 0 bases, leaving 9 bases between the germline ends. The CDR3 extends over 15 amino acids. The germline gives CDR1 KGHSY, CDR2 FQNENV. CDR3 nucleotide sequence: TGTGCCAGCAGCCGGGGTCCTGCAACTAATGAAAAACTGTTTTTT. This gives the protein CASSRGPATNEKLFF.